This T cell receptor beta chain was recorded in a study of CD8 T cells in Susac syndrome. Comment on this clonotype: At one end the junction does not follow the germline gene, possibly because of a read error.

A quantity of 0.5 to 1 ug RNA underwent reverse transcription using random hexamers. A multiplex approach, immunoSEQ multiplex PCR, amplified TCR beta CDR3 across 54 Vbeta and 13 Jbeta. MiXCR was run by TCRdb on the immunoSEQ multiplex PCR reads, yielding one entry per CDR3 protein. The table records 200,000 or so distinct CDR3 sequences, nearly 95% of them present only once. The CDR3 has 13 amino acids. Germline V gene lookup returns CDR1 SSHAT and CDR2 FNYEAQ (reference sequence). The authors negatively isolated CD8+ and CD4+ T cells and FACS-enriched TEMRA cells. V gene TRBV7-7 combines with J gene TRBJ1-5, with a tentative D call TRBD1 (5 bases). The receptor comes from a human donor with multiple sclerosis. The material sequenced was CD4+ T cells from PBMCs. The CDR3 loop reads CASSSGTDQPQHF. For the CDR3, the DNA is TGTGCTAGCAGCTCAGGGACGGATCAGCCCCAGCATTTT.